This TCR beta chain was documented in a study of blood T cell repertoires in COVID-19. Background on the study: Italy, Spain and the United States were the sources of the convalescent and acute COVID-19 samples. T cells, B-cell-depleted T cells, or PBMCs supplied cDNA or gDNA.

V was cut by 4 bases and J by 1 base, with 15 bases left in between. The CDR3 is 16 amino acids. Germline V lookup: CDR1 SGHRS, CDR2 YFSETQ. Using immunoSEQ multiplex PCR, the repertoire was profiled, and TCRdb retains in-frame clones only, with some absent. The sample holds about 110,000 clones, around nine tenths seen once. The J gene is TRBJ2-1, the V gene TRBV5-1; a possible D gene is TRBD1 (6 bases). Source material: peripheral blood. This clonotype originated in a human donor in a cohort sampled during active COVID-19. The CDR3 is CASSPGWQGSYNEQFF. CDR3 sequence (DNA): TGCGCCAGCAGCCCCGGGTGGCAGGGGTCCTACAATGAGCAGTTCTTC. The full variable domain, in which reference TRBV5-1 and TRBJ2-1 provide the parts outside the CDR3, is KAGVTQTPRYLIKTRGQQVTLSCSPISGHRSVSWYQQTPGQGLQFLFEYFSETQRNKGNFPGRFSGRQFSNSRSEMNVSTLELGDSALYLCASSPGWQGSYNEQFFGPGTRLTVL.